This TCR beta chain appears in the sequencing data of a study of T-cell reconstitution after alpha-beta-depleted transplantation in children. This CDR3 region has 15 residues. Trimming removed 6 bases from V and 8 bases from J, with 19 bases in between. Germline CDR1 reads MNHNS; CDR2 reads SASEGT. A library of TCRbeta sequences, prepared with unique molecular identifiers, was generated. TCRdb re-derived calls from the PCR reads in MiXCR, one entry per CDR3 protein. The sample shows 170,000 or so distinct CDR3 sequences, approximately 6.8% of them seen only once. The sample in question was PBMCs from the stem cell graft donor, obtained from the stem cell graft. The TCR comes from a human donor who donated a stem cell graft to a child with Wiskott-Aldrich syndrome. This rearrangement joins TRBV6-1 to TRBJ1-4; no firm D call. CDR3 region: CASSVRAGGREKLFF. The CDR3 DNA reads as TGTGCCAGCAGCGTCCGGGCCGGTGGTCGGGAAAAACTGTTTTTT.